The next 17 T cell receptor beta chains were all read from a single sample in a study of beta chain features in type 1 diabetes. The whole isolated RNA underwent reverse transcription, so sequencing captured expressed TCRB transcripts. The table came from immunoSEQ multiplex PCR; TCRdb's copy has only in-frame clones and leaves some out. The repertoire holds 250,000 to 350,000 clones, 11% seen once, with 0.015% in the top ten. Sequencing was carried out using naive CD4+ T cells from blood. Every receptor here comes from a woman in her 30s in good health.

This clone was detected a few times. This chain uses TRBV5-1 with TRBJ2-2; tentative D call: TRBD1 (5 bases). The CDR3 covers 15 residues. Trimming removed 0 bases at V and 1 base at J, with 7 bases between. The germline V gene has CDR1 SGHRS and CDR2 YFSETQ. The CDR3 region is CASSLGQMNTGELFF. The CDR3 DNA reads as TGCGCCAGCAGCTTGGGACAGATGAACACCGGGGAGCTGTTTTTT.

Written as DNA, the CDR3 is TGTGCCAGCAACAATCGTGAAGCGCCCCCCCAAGAGACCCAGTACTTC. This gives the protein CASNNREAPPQETQYF. The chain recombines TRBV21-1 with TRBJ2-5; the D call in the table, TRBD2, was not verified against the DNA. TRBV21-1 is flagged as a pseudogene. The CDR3 length is 16 residues.

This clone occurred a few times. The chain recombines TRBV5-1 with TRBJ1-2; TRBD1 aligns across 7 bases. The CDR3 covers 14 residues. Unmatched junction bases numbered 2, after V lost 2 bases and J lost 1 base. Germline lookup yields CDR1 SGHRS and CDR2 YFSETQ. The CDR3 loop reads CASSFGDSNYGYTF. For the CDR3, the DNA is TGCGCCAGCAGCTTTGGGGACAGTAACTATGGCTACACCTTC.

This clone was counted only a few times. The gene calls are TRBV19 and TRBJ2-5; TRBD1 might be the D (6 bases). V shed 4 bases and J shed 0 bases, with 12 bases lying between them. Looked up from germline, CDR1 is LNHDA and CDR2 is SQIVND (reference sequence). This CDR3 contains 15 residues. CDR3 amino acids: CASSKWTANQETQYF. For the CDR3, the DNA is TGTGCCAGTAGTAAATGGACAGCGAACCAAGAGACCCAGTACTTC.

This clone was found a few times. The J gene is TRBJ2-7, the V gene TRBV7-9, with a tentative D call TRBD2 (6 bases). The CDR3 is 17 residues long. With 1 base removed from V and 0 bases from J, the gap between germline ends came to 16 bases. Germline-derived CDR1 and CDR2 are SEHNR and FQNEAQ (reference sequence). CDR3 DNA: TGTGCCAGCAGCTTAGGGTCGTTGCGGGGATACTCCTACGAGCAGTACTTC. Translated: CASSLGSLRGYSYEQYF.

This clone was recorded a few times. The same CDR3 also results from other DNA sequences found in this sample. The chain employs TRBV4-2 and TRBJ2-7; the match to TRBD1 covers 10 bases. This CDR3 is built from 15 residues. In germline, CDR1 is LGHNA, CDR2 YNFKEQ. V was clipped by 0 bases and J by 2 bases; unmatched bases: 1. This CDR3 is CASSQEGQGTYEQYF. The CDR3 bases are TGTGCCAGCAGCCAAGAGGGACAGGGGACCTACGAGCAGTACTTC.

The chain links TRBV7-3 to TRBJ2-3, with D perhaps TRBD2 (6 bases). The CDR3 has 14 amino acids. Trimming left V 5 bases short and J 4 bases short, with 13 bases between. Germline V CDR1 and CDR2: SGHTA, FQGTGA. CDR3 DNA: TGTGCCAGCAGCCAGACTAGTTCCGCAGATACGCAGTATTTT. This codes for CASSQTSSADTQYF.

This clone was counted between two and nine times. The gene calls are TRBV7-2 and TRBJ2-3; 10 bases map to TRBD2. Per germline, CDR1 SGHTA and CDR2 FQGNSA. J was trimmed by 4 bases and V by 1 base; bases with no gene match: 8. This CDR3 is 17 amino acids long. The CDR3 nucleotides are TGTGCCAGCAGCTTAGGATCTAGCGGGAGTAGGGCAGATACGCAGTATTTT. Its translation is CASSLGSSGSRADTQYF.

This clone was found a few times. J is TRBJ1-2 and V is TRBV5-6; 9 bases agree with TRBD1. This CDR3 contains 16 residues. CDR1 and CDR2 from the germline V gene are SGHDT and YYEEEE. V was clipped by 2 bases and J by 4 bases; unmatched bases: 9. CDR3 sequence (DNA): TGTGCCAGCAGCTTCACTGGGACAGGGTATTCCTATGGCTACACCTTC. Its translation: CASSFTGTGYSYGYTF.

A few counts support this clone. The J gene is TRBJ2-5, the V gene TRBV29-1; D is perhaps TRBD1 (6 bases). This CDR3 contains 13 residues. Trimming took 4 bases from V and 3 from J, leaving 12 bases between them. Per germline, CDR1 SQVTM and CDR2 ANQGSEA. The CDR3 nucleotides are TGCAGCGTTGTGTCGGCAGGGGAAGAGACCCAGTACTTC. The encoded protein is CSVVSAGEETQYF.

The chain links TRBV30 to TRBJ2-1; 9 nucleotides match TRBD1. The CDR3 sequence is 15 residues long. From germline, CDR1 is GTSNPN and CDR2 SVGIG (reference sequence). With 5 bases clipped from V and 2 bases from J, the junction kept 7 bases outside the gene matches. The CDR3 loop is CAWSRGQGAYNEQFF. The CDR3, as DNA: TGTGCCTGGTCTCGGGGACAGGGTGCCTACAATGAGCAGTTCTTC.

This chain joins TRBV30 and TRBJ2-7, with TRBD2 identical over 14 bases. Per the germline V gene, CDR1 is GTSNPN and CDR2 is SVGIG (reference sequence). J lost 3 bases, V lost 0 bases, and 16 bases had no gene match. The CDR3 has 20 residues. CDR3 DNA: TGTGCCTGGAGTGTTAGGACTAGCGGGAGGTCATACGGAAAAATCTACGAGCAGTACTTC. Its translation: CAWSVRTSGRSYGKIYEQYF.

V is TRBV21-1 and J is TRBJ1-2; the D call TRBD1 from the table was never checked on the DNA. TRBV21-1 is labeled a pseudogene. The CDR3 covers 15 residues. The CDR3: CASIRRDREDYGYTF. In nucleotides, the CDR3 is TGTGCCAGCATTAGAAGGGACAGGGAGGACTATGGCTACACCTTC.

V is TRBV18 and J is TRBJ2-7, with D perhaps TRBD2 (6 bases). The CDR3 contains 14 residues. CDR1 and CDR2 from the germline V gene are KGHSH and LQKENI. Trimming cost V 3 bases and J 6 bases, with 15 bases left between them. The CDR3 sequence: CASSPEHRRGEQYF. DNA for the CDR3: TGTGCCAGCTCACCCGAGCATAGGCGGGGCGAGCAGTACTTC.

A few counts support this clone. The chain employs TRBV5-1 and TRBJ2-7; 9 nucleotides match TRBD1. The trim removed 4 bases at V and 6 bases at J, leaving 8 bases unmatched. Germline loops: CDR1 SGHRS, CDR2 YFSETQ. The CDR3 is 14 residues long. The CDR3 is CASSIRTGEGEQYF. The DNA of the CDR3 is TGCGCCAGCAGCATCCGGACAGGGGAGGGCGAGCAGTACTTC.

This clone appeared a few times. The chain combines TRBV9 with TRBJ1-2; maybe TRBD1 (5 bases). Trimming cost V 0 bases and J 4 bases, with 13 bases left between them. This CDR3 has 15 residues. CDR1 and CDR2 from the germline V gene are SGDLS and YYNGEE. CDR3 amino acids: CASSVDEPGAYGYTF. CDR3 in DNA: TGTGCCAGCAGCGTAGACGAGCCTGGGGCCTATGGCTACACCTTC.

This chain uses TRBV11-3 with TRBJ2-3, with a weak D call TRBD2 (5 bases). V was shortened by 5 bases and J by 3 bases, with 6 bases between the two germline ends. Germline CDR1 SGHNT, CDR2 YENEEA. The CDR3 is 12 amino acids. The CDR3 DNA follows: TGTGCCAGCAGCCCGGGAACAGATACGCAGTATTTT. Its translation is CASSPGTDTQYF.